This T cell receptor (beta chain) was documented in a study of technical replicates of blood from four donors. Some clones are missing from TCRdb's copy, which holds only in-frame ones; the method was immunoSEQ multiplex PCR. The sample lists about 74,000 clones; approximately 95% were seen once. Germline assignment: CDR1 KGHSH and CDR2 LQKENI. After removal of 3 bases from V and 4 bases from J, the junction contained 9 bases not matched to a gene. The CDR3 spans 15 residues. This rearrangement joins TRBV18 to TRBJ2-7; 7 nucleotides match TRBD1. What was sequenced was T cells isolated from PBMCs. This sequence originates from a human donor in good health. The CDR3 DNA follows: TGTGCCAGCTCACCGGGACAGAAGGGGTCATACGAGCAGTACTTC. Translated: CASSPGQKGSYEQYF.